Following are 7 T cell receptor beta chains from one sample sequenced in a study of response to subunit inactivated influenza vaccine. TCRdb re-called the RT-PCR reads with MiXCR, one entry per CDR3 protein. This table has more than 400,000 distinct CDR3 sequences, under 8.5% appearing once. The input for sequencing was PBMCs from blood, taken around 25 months after vaccination. The origin of the receptors is a man aged 45 to 70 who received an inactivated influenza vaccine.

This clonotype was observed at least ten times. The rearrangement joins TRBV7-2 to TRBJ1-2, with a tentative D call TRBD1 (5 bases). V was clipped by 0 bases and J by 5 bases, with 13 bases between them. Germline V gene sequence: CDR1 SGHTA, CDR2 FQGNSA. The CDR3 has 15 residues. The DNA of the CDR3 is TGTGCCAGCAGCTTAGCATCGGGGGTGCGTTATGGCTACACCTTC. Encoded protein: CASSLASGVRYGYTF.

This clonotype occurred a few times. The rearrangement links TRBV20-1 to TRBJ1-2, with a weak D call TRBD1 (5 bases). This CDR3 region has 11 residues. V was pared by 3 bases and J by 8 bases, with 10 bases between. Germline-derived CDR1 and CDR2 are DFQATT and SNEGSKA (reference sequence). The CDR3 nucleotides are TGCAGTGCTAGTCCCGGGGACGGCTACACCTTC. As protein: CSASPGDGYTF.

This clonotype was seen a handful of times. V gene TRBV24-1 combines with J gene TRBJ2-3; tentative D call: TRBD1 (6 bases). The CDR3 loop spans 16 amino acids. Germline V gives CDR1 KGHDR, CDR2 SFDVKD. The V end was cut by 4 bases, the J end by 2 bases, with 15 bases between. CDR3 DNA: TGTGCCACCAGTGACGGGACAAATTACTTCACAGATACGCAGTATTTT. It is translated as CATSDGTNYFTDTQYF.

This clonotype was seen a few times. The rearrangement joins TRBV3-1 to TRBJ2-7; 12 nucleotides agree with TRBD1. This CDR3 has 16 amino acids. Trimming took 3 bases from V and 3 from J; bases not matched to a gene: 6. Germline lookup yields CDR1 LGHDT and CDR2 YNNKEL (reference sequence). The CDR3 coding sequence is TGTGCCAGCAGCCAGCGTGGGACAGGGGGCATCTACGAGCAGTACTTC. This translates into CASSQRGTGGIYEQYF.

In this sample, this clonotype turned up many times. This chain uses TRBV20-1 with TRBJ2-1; perhaps TRBD2 as D (5 bases). The V gene lost 1 base and the J gene lost 6 bases, with 16 bases spanning the gap. CDR1 and CDR2 from the germline V gene are DFQATT and SNEGSKA (reference sequence). The CDR3 extends over 15 amino acids. CDR3 residues: CSARGWESVGNEQFF. The CDR3 coding sequence is TGCAGTGCTAGAGGGTGGGAGTCGGTAGGCAATGAGCAGTTCTTC.

This clonotype was seen a handful of times. This chain links TRBV20-1 with TRBJ2-7; 12 nucleotides line up with TRBD1. This CDR3 contains 13 residues. Trimming at V came to 6 bases and at J to 7 bases, leaving 7 bases not matched to a gene. Looked up from germline, CDR1 is DFQATT and CDR2 is SNEGSKA (reference sequence). Here the CDR3 reads CSASGQGAQEQYF. CDR3 DNA sequence: TGCAGTGCCTCGGGACAGGGGGCCCAGGAGCAGTACTTC.

The sample holds many counts of this clonotype. The chain couples TRBV29-1 to TRBJ1-6; D is possibly TRBD1 (6 bases). Per the germline V gene, CDR1 is SQVTM and CDR2 is ANQGSEA. V shed 3 bases and J shed 9 bases, with 12 bases lying between them. The CDR3 loop spans 13 amino acids. DNA of the CDR3: TGCAGCGTTGATACAGGGCCGGGTTCACCCCTCCACTTT. It translates to CSVDTGPGSPLHF. Full variable domain (missing parts from reference TRBV29-1 and TRBJ1-6): SAVISQKPSRDICQRGTSLTIQCQVDSQVTMMFWYRQQPGQSLTLIATANQGSEATYESGFVIDKFPISRPNLTFSTLTVSNMSPEDSSIYLCSVDTGPGSPLHFGNGTRLTVT.